Sequencing of this TCR beta chain was carried out in a study of radiation and T cells in renal cell carcinoma. Described time point: blood 2 weeks post-SBRT. Described treatment: 15 Gy SBRT to primary tumor, nephrectomy 4 weeks later. Looked up from germline, CDR1 is SGHKS and CDR2 is YYEKEE (reference sequence). This CDR3 has 12 residues. V shed 5 bases and J shed 8 bases, with 11 bases lying between them. Assay used: immunoSEQ multiplex PCR; TCRdb lists only in-frame clones, some missing. This sample carries around 60,000 clones, about 80% of them seen once, and the ten largest clones take roughly 6.1%.

The chain carries TRBV5-5 and TRBJ2-1; D is unclear. The material sequenced was blood, taken from a patient whose treatment included radiotherapy and nephrectomy. This TCR came from a man aged 55 to 70 with renal cell carcinoma. The CDR3 DNA is TGTGCCAGCAGAAGTGTTGGGGATGAGCAGTTCTTC. Translating gives CASRSVGDEQFF.